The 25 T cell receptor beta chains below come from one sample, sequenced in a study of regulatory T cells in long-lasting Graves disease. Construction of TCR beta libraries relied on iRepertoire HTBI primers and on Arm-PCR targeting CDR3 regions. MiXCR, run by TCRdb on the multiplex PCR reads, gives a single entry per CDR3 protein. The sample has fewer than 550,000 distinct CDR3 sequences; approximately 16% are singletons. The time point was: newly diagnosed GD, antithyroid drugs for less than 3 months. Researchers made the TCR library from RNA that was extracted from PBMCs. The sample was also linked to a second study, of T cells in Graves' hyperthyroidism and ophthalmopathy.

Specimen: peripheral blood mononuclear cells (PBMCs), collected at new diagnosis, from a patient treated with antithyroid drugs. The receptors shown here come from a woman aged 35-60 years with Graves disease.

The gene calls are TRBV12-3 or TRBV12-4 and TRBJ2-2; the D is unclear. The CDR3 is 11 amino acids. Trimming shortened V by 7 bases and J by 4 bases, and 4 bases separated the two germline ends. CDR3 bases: TGTGCCAGCACTACCACCGGGGAGCTGTTTTTT. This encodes CASTTTGELFF.

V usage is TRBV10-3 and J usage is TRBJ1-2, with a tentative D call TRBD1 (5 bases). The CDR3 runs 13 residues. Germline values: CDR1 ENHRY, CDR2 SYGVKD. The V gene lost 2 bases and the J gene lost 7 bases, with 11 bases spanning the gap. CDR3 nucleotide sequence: TGTGCCATCAGTGAGAAACCCGGGGGTGGCTACACCTTC. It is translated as CAISEKPGGGYTF.

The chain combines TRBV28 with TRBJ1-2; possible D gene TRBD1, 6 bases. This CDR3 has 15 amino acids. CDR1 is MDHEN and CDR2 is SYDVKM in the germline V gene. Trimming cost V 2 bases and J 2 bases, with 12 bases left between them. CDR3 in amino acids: CASSLPTGRNYGYTF. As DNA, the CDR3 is TGTGCCAGCAGTTTACCCACAGGGAGGAACTATGGCTACACCTTC.

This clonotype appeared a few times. Here the CDR3 DNA reads TGTGCCAGCAGTGTGGACGGGACTACTAGCACAGATACGCAGTATTTT. It codes for CASSVDGTTSTDTQYF. The V call is TRBV2, the J call TRBJ2-3, with 7 bases matching TRBD2. Trimming at V came to 4 bases and at J to 0 bases, leaving 7 bases not matched to a gene. The CDR3 has 16 amino acids. Germline-derived CDR1 and CDR2 are SNHLY and FYNNEI.

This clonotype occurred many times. CDR3 bases: TGTGCCAGCAGCTCCCAGGGGGTTGGTTGGAATGAGCAGTTCTTC. Its protein is CASSSQGVGWNEQFF. This sequence joins TRBV11-2 and TRBJ2-1; 7 bases fit TRBD1. Per germline, CDR1 SGHAT and CDR2 FQNNGV. This CDR3 is 15 amino acids long. J lost 7 bases, V lost 4 bases, and 10 bases had no gene match.

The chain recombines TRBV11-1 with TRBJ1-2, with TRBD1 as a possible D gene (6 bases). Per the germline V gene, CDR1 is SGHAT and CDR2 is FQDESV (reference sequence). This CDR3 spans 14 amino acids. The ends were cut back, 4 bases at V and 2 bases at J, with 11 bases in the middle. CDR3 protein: CASSWAGANYGYTF. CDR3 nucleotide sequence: TGTGCCAGCAGCTGGGCAGGGGCGAACTATGGCTACACCTTC.

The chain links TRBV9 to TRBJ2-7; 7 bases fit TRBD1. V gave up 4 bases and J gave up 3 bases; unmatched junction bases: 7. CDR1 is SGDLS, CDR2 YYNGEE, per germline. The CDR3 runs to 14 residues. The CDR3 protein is CASSQTGTDYEQYF. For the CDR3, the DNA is TGTGCCAGCAGCCAGACCGGGACAGACTACGAGCAGTACTTC.

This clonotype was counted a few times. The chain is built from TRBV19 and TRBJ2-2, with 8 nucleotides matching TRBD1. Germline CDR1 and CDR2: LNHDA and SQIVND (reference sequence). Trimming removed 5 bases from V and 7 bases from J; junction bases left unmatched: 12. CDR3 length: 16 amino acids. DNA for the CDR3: TGTGCCAGTAGTTTTAGGACAGGGCAAAAGAACGGGGAGCTGTTTTTT. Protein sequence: CASSFRTGQKNGELFF.

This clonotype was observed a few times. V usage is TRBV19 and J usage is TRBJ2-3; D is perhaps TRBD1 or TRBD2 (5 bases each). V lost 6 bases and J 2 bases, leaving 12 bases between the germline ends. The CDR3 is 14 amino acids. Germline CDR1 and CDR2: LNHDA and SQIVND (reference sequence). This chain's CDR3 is CASRRAGATDTQYF. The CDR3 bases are TGTGCCAGTAGGAGGGCCGGGGCCACAGATACGCAGTATTTT.

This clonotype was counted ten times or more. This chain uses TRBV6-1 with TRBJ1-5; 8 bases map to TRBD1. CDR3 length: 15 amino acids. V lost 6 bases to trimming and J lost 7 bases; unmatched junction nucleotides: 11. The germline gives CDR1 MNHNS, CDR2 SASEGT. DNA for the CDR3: TGTGCCAGCAGCTCCCAGACAGGGGTAGGACAGCCCCAGCATTTT. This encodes CASSSQTGVGQPQHF.

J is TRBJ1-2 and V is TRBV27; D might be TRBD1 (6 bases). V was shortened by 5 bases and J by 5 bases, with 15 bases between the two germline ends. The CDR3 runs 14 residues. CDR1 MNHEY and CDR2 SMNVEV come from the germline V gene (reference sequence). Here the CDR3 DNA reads TGTGCCAGCAGTCCACTAGGGACACAGTATGGCTACACCTTC. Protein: CASSPLGTQYGYTF.

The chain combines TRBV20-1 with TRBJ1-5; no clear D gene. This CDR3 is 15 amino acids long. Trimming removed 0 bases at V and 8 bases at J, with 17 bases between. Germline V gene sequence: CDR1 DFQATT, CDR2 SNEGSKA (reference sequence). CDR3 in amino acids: CSAREPGSNGEPQHF. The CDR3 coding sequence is TGCAGTGCTAGAGAACCGGGTTCTAACGGGGAGCCCCAGCATTTT.

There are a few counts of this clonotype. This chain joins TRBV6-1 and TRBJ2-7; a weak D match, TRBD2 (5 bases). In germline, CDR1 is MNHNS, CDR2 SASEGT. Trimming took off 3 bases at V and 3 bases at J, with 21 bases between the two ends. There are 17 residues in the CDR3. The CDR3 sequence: CASSDIAYSGWNYEQYF. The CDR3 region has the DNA TGTGCCAGCAGTGACATTGCCTACAGCGGTTGGAACTACGAGCAGTACTTC.

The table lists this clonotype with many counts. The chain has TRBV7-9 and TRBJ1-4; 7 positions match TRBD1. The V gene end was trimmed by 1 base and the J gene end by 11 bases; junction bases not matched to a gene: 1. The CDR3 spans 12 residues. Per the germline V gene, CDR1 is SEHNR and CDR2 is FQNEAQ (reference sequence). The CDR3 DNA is TGTGCCAGCAGCTTAGACAGGGGTAAACTGTTTTTT. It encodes CASSLDRGKLFF.

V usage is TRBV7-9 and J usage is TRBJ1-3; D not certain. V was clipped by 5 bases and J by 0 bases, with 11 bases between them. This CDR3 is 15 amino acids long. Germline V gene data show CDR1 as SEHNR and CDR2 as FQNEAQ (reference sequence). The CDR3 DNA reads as TGTGCCAGCAGCCGAAGGGCCGACTCTGGAAACACCATATATTTT. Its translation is CASSRRADSGNTIYF.

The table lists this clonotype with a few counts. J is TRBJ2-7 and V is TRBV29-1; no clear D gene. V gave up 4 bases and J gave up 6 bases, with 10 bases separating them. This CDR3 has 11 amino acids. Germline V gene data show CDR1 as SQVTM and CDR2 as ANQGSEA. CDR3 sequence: CSVGSYGEQYF. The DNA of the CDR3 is TGCAGCGTTGGAAGTTACGGCGAGCAGTACTTC.

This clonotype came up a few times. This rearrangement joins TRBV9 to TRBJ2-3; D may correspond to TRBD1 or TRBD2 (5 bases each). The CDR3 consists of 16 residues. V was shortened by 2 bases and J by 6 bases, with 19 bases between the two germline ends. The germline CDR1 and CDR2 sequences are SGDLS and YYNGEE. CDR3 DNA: TGTGCCAGCAGCGTTTCTCCAGGGACCGGGTGGGATACGCAGTATTTT. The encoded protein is CASSVSPGTGWDTQYF.

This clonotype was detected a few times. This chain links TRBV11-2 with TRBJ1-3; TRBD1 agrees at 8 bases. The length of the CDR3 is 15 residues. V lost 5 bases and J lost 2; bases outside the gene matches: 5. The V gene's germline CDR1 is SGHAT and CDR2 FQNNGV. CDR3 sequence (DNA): TGTGCCAGCAGCCTTGACAGGGGTCCTGGAAACACCATATATTTT. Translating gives CASSLDRGPGNTIYF.

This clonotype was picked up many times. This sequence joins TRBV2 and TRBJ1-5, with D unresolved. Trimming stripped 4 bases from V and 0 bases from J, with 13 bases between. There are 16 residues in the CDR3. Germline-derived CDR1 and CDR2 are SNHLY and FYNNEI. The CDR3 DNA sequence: TGTGCCAGCAGTGTTGAAAGGCCTTATAGCAATCAGCCCCAGCATTTT. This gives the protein CASSVERPYSNQPQHF.

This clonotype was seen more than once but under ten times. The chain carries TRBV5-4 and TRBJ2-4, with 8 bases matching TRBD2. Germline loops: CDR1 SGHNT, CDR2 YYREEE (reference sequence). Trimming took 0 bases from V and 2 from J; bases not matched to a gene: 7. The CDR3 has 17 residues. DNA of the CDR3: TGTGCCAGCAGCTTGGTGCTAGCGGGTCTGTCCAAAAACATTCAGTACTTC. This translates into CASSLVLAGLSKNIQYF. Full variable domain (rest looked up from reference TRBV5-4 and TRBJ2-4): ETGVTQSPTHLIKTRGQQVTLRCSSQSGHNTVSWYQQALGQGPQFIFQYYREEENGRGNFPPRFSGLQFPNYSSELNVNALELDDSALYLCASSLVLAGLSKNIQYFGAGTRLSVL.

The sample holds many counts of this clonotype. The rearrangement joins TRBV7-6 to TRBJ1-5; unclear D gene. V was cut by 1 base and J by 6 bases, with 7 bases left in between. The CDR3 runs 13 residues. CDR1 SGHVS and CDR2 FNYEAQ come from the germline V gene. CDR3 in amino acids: CASSLGRRQPQHF. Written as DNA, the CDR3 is TGTGCCAGCAGCTTAGGTCGCCGTCAGCCCCAGCATTTT.

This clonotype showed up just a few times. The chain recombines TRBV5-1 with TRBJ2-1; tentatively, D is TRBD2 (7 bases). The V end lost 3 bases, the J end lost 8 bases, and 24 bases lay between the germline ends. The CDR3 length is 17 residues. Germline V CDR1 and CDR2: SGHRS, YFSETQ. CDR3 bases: TGCGCCAGCAGCTCACGAGGTTGGGGGGGCTTCTCGGATGAGCAGTTCTTC. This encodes CASSSRGWGGFSDEQFF.

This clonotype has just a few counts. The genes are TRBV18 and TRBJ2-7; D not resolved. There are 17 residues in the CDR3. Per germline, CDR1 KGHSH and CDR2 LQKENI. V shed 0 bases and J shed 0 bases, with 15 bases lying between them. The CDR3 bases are TGTGCCAGCTCACCACCGGTGGGCGACGAAAGCTCCTACGAGCAGTACTTC. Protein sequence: CASSPPVGDESSYEQYF.

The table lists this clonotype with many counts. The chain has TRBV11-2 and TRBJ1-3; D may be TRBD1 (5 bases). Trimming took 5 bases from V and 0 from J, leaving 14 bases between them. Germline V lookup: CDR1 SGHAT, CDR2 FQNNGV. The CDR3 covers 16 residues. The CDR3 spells CASSAVRDGSGNTIYF. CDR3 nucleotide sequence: TGTGCCAGCAGCGCCGTCCGGGACGGCTCTGGAAACACCATATATTTT.

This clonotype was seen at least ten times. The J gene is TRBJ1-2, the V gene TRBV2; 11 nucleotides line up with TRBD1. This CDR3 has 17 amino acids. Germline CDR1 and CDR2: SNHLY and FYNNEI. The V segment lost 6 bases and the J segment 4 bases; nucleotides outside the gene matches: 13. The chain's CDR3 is CASSLKIPGQGGYGYTF. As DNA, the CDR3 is TGTGCCAGCAGCCTAAAGATACCGGGACAGGGGGGCTATGGCTACACCTTC.